This TCR beta chain emerged from a study of blood T cell repertoires in COVID-19. Study overall: Nucleic acid was either cDNA or gDNA, and it came from T cells, B-cell-depleted T cells, or PBMCs.

Germline CDR1 and CDR2: SGHAT and FQNNGV. Trimming removed 2 bases from V and 5 bases from J, with 13 bases in between. This CDR3 contains 14 residues. As handled by the study authors: How many nucleated cells were present was estimated from reference gene primer amplification. This table comes from immunoSEQ multiplex PCR, and its TCRdb copy is limited to in-frame clones, with some not included. Clonal size and the V and J genes are those of that table, whereas D and trimming came from the DNA. The table lists 200,000 or so clones, approximately 85% of them singletons, with about 5.1% in the top ten.

The rearrangement joins TRBV11-2 to TRBJ2-7; possible D gene TRBD2, 5 bases. This sequence originates from a woman aged 70-85 years with active or convalescent COVID-19. The source material was peripheral blood. CDR3 loop: CASSLIGEWDEQYF. CDR3 coding DNA: TGTGCCAGCAGCTTAATCGGGGAGTGGGACGAGCAGTACTTC.